The clone carrying this T cell receptor (beta chain) was seen once. Its matching antigen is unknown. The isolated RNA, all of it, was reverse transcribed, so expressed TCRB transcripts were what got sequenced. Assay used: immunoSEQ multiplex PCR; TCRdb lists only in-frame clones, some missing. The sample includes tens of thousands of clones, roughly 66% seen only once; the top ten take about 3.9%. Germline loops: CDR1 LNHDA, CDR2 SQIVND (reference sequence). This CDR3 comprises 13 residues. V was pared by 5 bases and J by 1 base, with 9 bases between. The record originates from a study of beta chain features in type 1 diabetes. The study, taken as a whole, reports: All four CD4+ subsets of Type 1 diabetes patients contained TCRB CDR3s that were moderately but significantly shorter. Patients with type 1 diabetes carried fewer insertions and had more deletions at their VDJ junctions.

Averaging roughly 120 mL, one heparinised blood draw came from each individual donor. The chain joins TRBV19 to TRBJ2-7; a weak D match, TRBD2 (5 bases). Sequencing used Tregs from blood. This TCR was recovered from a man between 18 and 35 years old with type 1 diabetes. The CDR3 DNA sequence: TGTGCCAGTAGTGTCGGGATTTCCTACGAGCAGTACTTC. Translation: CASSVGISYEQYF.